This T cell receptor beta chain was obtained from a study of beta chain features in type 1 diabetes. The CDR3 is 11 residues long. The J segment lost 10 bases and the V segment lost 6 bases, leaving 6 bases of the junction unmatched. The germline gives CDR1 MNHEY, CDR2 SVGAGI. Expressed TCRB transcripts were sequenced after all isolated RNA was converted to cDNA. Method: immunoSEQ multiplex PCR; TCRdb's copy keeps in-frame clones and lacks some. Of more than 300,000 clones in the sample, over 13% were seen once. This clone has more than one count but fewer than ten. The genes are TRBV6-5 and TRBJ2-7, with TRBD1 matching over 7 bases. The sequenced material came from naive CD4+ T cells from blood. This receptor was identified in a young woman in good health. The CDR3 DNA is TGTGCCAGCAGCCGTGGACAGGCCCAGTACTTC. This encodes CASSRGQAQYF.